Each of the 7 T cell receptor beta chains below was sequenced from the same sample in a study of blood T cell repertoires in COVID-19. Clones were sequenced by immunoSEQ multiplex PCR, and TCRdb holds only the in-frame ones, with some missing. The sample yields some 250,000 clones, more than 85% seen once. Sequencing input: PBMCs or T cells enriched from blood (not recorded which). The receptors stem from a man aged 35 to 55 who had recovered from COVID-19.

The chain employs TRBV5-1 and TRBJ1-4; 10 nucleotides line up with TRBD1. CDR1 and CDR2 from the germline V gene are SGHRS and YFSETQ. The CDR3 loop spans 15 amino acids. With 4 bases clipped from V and 3 bases from J, the junction kept 3 bases outside the gene matches. This CDR3 is CASSDGTGANEKLFF. CDR3 coding DNA: TGCGCCAGCAGCGACGGGACAGGGGCTAATGAAAAACTGTTTTTT.

The chain is built from TRBV9 and TRBJ1-2, with unresolved D. CDR1 and CDR2 from the germline V gene are SGDLS and YYNGEE. The CDR3 is 13 amino acids. The V end lost 2 bases, the J end lost 8 bases, and 13 bases lay between the germline ends. The CDR3: CASSVGDARGYTF. CDR3 DNA sequence: TGTGCCAGCAGCGTCGGTGACGCGCGGGGCTACACCTTC. Complete variable domain (other parts from reference TRBV9 and TRBJ1-2): DSGVTQTPKHLITATGQRVTLRCSPRSGDLSVYWYQQSLDQGLQFLIQYYNGEERAKGNILERFSAQQFPDLHSELNLSSLELGDSALYFCASSVGDARGYTFGSGTRLTVV.

The V gene is TRBV4-2, the J gene TRBJ2-7; 7 positions match TRBD2. The CDR3 has 14 residues. Germline CDR1 reads LGHNA; CDR2 reads YNFKEQ. V was pared by 5 bases and J by 2 bases, with 6 bases of the junction left unmatched. The DNA for the CDR3 is TGTGCCAGCAGCTTAGGGACTACCGCCTACGAGCAGTACTTC. Translation: CASSLGTTAYEQYF.

For the CDR3, the DNA is TGTGCCAGCAGCTCCAGGGATTCACCCCTCCACTTT. This codes for CASSSRDSPLHF. The chain employs TRBV11-3 and TRBJ1-6, with D perhaps TRBD1 (5 bases). V lost 4 bases to trimming and J lost 8 bases, with 6 bases between them. CDR1 is SGHNT, CDR2 YENEEA, per germline. The CDR3 runs 12 residues. The full variable domain, completed using reference TRBV11-3 and TRBJ1-6, is EAGVVQSPRYKIIEKKQPVAFWCNPISGHNTLYWYLQNLGQGPELLIRYENEEAVDDSQLPKDRFSAERLKGVDSTLKIQPAELGDSAVYLCASSSRDSPLHFGNGTRLTVT.

The chain has TRBV11-3 and TRBJ1-5; the D gene is possibly TRBD1 (5 bases). The CDR3 runs to 17 residues. The ends were cut back, 2 bases at V and 6 bases at J, with 20 bases in the middle. Per germline, CDR1 SGHNT and CDR2 YENEEA. For the CDR3, the DNA is TGTGCCAGCAGCTTATTAGCGGAAGGGGCCCCCCCTCAGCCCCAGCATTTT. Amino acid sequence: CASSLLAEGAPPQPQHF.

This rearrangement joins TRBV6-5 to TRBJ2-5; 7 bases are a match to TRBD1. This CDR3 is 14 amino acids long. The V gene's germline CDR1 is MNHEY and CDR2 SVGAGI. Unmatched junction bases numbered 5, after V lost 0 bases and J lost 7 bases. The CDR3 region is CASSYSKGAGTQYF. The CDR3 coding sequence is TGTGCCAGCAGTTACTCCAAGGGGGCGGGGACCCAGTACTTC.

The sample holds a few counts of this clone. V gene TRBV27 combines with J gene TRBJ2-4; 8 bases match TRBD1. Germline CDR1 reads MNHEY; CDR2 reads SMNVEV (reference sequence). Germline trimming cut 1 base from V and 5 bases from J; bases unmatched to any gene: 4. The CDR3 contains 15 residues. CDR3 region: CASSLLAGGENIQYF. The CDR3 DNA reads TGTGCCAGCAGTTTATTGGCAGGGGGCGAAAACATTCAGTACTTC.